A selection of T cell receptor beta chains follows, all from one sample in a study of blood T cell repertoires in COVID-19. Profiling relied on immunoSEQ multiplex PCR, and the TCRdb table lists in-frame clones only, not all of them. The table lists 85,000 to 130,000 clones, 75% to 95% of them singletons, with roughly 5.6% in the top ten. Specimen: peripheral blood. The receptors derive from a human donor in a cohort sampled during active COVID-19. Each CDR3 is given with its conserved first and last residue. A D gene is named only where the DNA matches it firmly. Size values are once, few and many counts, or a class for expanded clones, and some rows have none.

clone size: NA; V gene: TRBV12-3/TRBV12-4; D gene: TRBD1; J gene: TRBJ1-1; CDR3 protein: CASRPPGGEAFF; CDR3 DNA: TGTGCCAGCAGGCCTCCAGGGGGGGAAGCTTTCTTT
clone size: NA; V gene: TRBV18; D gene: NA; J gene: TRBJ1-1; CDR3 protein: CASSRGIGLYEGDTEAFF; CDR3 DNA: TGTGCCAGCTCACGTGGTATAGGCCTTTATGAGGGGGACACTGAAGCTTTCTTT
clone size: NA; V gene: TRBV7-9; D gene: NA; J gene: TRBJ2-3; CDR3 protein: CASSLGIAATTDTQYF; CDR3 DNA: TGTGCCAGCAGCTTAGGGATAGCTGCGACCACAGATACGCAGTATTTT
clone size: NA; V gene: TRBV10-2; D gene: TRBD1; J gene: TRBJ1-1; CDR3 protein: CASSEPWDRATEAFF; CDR3 DNA: TGCGCCAGCAGTGAGCCCTGGGACAGGGCCACTGAAGCTTTCTTT
clone size: NA; V gene: TRBV12-3/TRBV12-4; D gene: TRBD1; J gene: TRBJ2-7; CDR3 protein: CASRPTGTYEQYF; CDR3 DNA: TGTGCCAGCAGACCGACAGGGACCTACGAGCAGTACTTC
clone size: NA; V gene: TRBV6-5; D gene: NA; J gene: TRBJ1-2; CDR3 protein: CASSPGEGLYGYTF; CDR3 DNA: TGTGCCAGCAGTCCCGGGGAGGGACTATATGGCTACACCTTC
clone size: NA; V gene: TRBV30; D gene: NA; J gene: TRBJ1-3; CDR3 protein: CAWSVLSPAGSTIYF; CDR3 DNA: TGTGCCTGGAGTGTACTTTCCCCAGCCGGGTCAACCATATATTTT
clone size: NA; V gene: TRBV30; D gene: TRBD2; J gene: TRBJ2-5; CDR3 protein: CAWRLAGREETQYF; CDR3 DNA: TGTGCCTGGAGACTAGCGGGGCGGGAGGAGACCCAGTACTTC
clone size: NA; V gene: TRBV3-1/TRBV3-2; D gene: TRBD1; J gene: TRBJ1-2; CDR3 protein: CASSQVGQQNYGYTF; CDR3 DNA: TGTGCCAGCAGCCAAGTGGGACAGCAGAACTATGGCTACACCTTC
clone size: once; V gene: TRBV4-2; D gene: NA; J gene: TRBJ2-2; CDR3 protein: CASSRAGELFF; CDR3 DNA: TGTGCCAGCAGCCGGGCTGGGGAGCTGTTTTTT
clone size: NA; V gene: TRBV5-1; D gene: NA; J gene: TRBJ1-6; CDR3 protein: CASSLVSRGSPLHF; CDR3 DNA: TGCGCCAGCAGCTTGGTGTCGCGTGGTTCACCCCTCCACTTT
clone size: NA; V gene: TRBV4-3; D gene: NA; J gene: TRBJ2-7; CDR3 protein: CASSQEGPGATYEQYF; CDR3 DNA: TGCGCCAGCAGCCAAGAGGGTCCAGGGGCAACCTACGAGCAGTACTTC
clone size: NA; V gene: TRBV11-2; D gene: NA; J gene: TRBJ2-2; CDR3 protein: CASSLVAVTGELFF; CDR3 DNA: TGTGCCAGCAGCTTAGTTGCGGTTACCGGGGAGCTGTTTTTT
clone size: NA; V gene: TRBV6-5; D gene: NA; J gene: TRBJ2-3; CDR3 protein: CASSPYRSTDTQYF; CDR3 DNA: TGTGCCAGCAGCCCCTACCGTAGCACAGATACGCAGTATTTT
clone size: NA; V gene: TRBV5-1; D gene: TRBD2; J gene: TRBJ2-1; CDR3 protein: CASSFGGSSYNEQFF; CDR3 DNA: TGCGCCAGCAGCTTTGGCGGGAGCTCCTACAATGAGCAGTTCTTC
clone size: NA; V gene: TRBV4-1; D gene: NA; J gene: TRBJ1-6; CDR3 protein: CASSLTTPGVGGLPLHF; CDR3 DNA: TGCGCCAGCAGCCTTACGACCCCGGGGGTCGGGGGTTTACCCCTCCACTTT
clone size: NA; V gene: TRBV12-5; D gene: NA; J gene: TRBJ1-1; CDR3 protein: CASGLASVNTEAFF; CDR3 DNA: TGTGCTAGTGGTTTGGCCTCAGTTAACACTGAAGCTTTCTTT